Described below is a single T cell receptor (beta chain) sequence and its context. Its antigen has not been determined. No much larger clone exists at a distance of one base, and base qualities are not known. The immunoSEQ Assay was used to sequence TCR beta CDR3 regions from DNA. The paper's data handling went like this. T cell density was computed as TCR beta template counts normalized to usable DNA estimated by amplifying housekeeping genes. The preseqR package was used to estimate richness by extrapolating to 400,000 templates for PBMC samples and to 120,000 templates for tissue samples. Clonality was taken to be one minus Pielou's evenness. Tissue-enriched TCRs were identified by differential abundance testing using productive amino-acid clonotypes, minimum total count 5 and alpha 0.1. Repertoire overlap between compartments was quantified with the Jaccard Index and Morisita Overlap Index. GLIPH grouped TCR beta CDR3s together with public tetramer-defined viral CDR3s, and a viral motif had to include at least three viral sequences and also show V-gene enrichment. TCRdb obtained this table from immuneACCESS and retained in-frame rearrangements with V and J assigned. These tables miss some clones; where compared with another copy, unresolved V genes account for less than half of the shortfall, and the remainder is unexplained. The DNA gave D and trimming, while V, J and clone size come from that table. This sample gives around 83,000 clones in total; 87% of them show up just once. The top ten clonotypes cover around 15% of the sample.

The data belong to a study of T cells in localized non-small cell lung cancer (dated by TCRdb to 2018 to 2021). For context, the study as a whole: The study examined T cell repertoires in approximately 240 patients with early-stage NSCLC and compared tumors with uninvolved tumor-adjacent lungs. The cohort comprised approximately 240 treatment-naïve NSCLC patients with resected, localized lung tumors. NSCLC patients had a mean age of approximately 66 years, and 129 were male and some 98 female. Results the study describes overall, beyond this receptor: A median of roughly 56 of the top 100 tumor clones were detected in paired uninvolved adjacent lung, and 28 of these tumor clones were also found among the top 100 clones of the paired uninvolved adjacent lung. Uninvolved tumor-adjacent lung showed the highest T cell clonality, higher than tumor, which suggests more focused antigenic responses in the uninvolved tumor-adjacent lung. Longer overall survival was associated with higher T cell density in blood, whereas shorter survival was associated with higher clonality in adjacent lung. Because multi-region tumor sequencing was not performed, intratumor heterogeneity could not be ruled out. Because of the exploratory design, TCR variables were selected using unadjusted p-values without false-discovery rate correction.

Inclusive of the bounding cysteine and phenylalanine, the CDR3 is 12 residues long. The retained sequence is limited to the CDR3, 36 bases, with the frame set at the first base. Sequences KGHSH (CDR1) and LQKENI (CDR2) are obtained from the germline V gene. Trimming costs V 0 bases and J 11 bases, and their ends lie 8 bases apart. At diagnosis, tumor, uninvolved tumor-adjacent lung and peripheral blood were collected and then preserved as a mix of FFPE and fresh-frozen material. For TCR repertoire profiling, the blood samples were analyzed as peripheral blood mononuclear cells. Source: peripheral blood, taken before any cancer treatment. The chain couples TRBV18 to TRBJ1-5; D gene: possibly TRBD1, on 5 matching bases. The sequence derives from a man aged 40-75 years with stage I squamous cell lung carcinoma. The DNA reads TGTGCCAGCTCACCACCGGGGGAGGCCCAGCATTTT. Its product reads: CASSPPGEAQHF.